This T cell receptor (beta chain) was observed in a study of blood T cells in healthy people across ages. A J-beta primer mix and a sample-barcoded 5' primer were used in a second PCR of about 7 to 12 cycles. TCRdb reprocessed the 5' RACE reads via MiXCR and lists one record per CDR3 protein. The data hold 1.5 million to 2 million distinct CDR3 sequences, with 49% observed a single time. Study outcomes and limitations: Age advanced and TCR beta diversity per million T cells fell, roughly linearly. Changes seen in expanded clonotypes were possibly confounded by donor CMV status left unknown.

Isolation recovered at least 6.5 million PBMCs from every sample. About this clonotype itself: Its antigen remains unknown. At one boundary the junction diverges from the germline segment, which might be a read error.

Sequences were obtained from blood. This receptor was obtained from a middle-aged woman in good health.

CDR3 nucleotides: TGTGCCATCAGCCCAAGGTCTAGCGGGAGGGGCGGAGAGACCCAGTACTTC. This codes for CAISPRSSGRGGETQYF. The gene calls are TRBV7-6 and TRBJ2-4; TRBD2 agrees at 12 bases. The J call is uncertain, as TRBJ2-5 better fits the DNA end. The CDR3 length is 17 residues. Germline V gene data show CDR1 as SGHVS and CDR2 as FNYEAQ.